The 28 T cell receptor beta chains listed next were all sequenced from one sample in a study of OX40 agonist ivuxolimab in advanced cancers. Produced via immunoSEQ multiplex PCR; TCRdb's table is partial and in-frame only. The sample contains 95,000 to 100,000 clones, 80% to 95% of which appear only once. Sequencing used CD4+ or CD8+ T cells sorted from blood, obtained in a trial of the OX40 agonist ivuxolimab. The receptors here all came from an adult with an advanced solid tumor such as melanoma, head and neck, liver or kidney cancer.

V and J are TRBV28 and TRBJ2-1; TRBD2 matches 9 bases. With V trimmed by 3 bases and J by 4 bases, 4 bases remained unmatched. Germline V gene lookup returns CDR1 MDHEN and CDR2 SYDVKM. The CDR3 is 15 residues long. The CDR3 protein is CASSFPLAGYNEQFF. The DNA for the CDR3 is TGTGCCAGCAGTTTTCCGCTAGCGGGGTACAATGAGCAGTTCTTC.

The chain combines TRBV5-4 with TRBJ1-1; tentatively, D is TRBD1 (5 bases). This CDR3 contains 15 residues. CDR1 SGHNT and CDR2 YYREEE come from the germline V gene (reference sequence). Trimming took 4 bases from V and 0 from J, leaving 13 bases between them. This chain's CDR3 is CASSPQVGVNTEAFF. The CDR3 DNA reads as TGTGCCAGCAGCCCCCAGGTAGGGGTGAACACTGAAGCTTTCTTT.

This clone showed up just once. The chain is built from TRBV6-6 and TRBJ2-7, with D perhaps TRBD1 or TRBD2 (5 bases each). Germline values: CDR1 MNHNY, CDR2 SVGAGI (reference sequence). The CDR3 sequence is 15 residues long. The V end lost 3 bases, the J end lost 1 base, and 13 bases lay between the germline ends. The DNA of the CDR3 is TGTGCCAGCAGTTATACCCCGGGACGGTCCTACGAGCAGTACTTC. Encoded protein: CASSYTPGRSYEQYF.

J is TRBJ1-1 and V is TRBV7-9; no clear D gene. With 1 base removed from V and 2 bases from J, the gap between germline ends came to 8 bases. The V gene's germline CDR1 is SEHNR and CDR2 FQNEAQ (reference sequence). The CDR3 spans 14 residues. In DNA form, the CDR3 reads TGTGCCAGCAGCTTAGAGAGCAGTAACACTGAAGCTTTCTTT. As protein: CASSLESSNTEAFF.

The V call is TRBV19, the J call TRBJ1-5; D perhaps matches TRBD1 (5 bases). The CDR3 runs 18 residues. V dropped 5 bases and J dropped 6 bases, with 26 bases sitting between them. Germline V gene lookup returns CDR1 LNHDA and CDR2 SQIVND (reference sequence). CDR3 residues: CASSVLDLPRVKLQPQHF. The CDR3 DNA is TGTGCCAGTAGTGTACTCGACCTACCCAGGGTTAAGCTTCAGCCCCAGCATTTT.

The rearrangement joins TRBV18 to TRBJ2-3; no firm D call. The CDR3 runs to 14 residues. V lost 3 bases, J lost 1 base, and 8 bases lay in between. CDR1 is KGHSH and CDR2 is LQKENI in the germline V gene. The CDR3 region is CASSPFSGTDTQYF. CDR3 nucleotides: TGTGCCAGCTCACCCTTTAGTGGCACAGATACGCAGTATTTT.

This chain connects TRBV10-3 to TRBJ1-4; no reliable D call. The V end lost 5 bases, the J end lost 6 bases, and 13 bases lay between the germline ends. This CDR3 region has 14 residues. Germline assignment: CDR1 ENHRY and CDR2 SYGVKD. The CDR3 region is CAISRSRQDEKLFF. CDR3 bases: TGTGCCATCAGTAGGTCACGGCAGGATGAAAAACTGTTTTTT.

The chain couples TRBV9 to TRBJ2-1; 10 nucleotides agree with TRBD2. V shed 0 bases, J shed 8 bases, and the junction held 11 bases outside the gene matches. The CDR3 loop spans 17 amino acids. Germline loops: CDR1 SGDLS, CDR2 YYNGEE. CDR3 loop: CASSVASGRAWVDEQFF. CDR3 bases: TGTGCCAGCAGCGTAGCGAGCGGGAGGGCCTGGGTCGATGAGCAGTTCTTC.

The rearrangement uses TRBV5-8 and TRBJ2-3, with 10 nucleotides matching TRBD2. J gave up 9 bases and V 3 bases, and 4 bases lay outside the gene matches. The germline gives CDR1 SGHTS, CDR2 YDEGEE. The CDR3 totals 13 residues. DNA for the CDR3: TGTGCCAGCAGCTCCCGGACTAGCGGCACGCAGTATTTT. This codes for CASSSRTSGTQYF.

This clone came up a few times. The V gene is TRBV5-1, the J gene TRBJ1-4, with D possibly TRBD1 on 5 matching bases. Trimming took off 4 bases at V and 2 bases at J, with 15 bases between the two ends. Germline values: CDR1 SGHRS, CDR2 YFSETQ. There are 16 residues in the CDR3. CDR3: CASSLNRGWTNEKLFF. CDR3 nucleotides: TGCGCCAGCAGCCTAAATAGGGGTTGGACTAATGAAAAACTGTTTTTT.

CDR3 region: CARSLAGFMDTQYF. Written as DNA, the CDR3 is TGTGCCAGAAGCTTAGCCGGATTTATGGATACGCAGTATTTT. V gene TRBV7-5 combines with J gene TRBJ2-3. TRBV7-5 is tagged as a pseudogene. The CDR3 totals 14 residues.

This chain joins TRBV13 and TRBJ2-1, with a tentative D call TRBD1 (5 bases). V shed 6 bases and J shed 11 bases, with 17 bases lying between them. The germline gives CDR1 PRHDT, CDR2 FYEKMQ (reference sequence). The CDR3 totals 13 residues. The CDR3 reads CASSYQRGPKQFF. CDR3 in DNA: TGTGCCAGCAGTTACCAAAGGGGCCCTAAGCAGTTCTTC.

The CDR3 nucleotides are TGTGCCAGCAGCTCGGTGAACACTGAAGCTTTCTTT. Protein product: CASSSVNTEAFF. This rearrangement joins TRBV28 to TRBJ1-1; the D is unclear. Germline loops: CDR1 MDHEN, CDR2 SYDVKM. The ends were cut back, 6 bases at V and 0 bases at J, with 5 bases in the middle. This CDR3 is 12 amino acids long.

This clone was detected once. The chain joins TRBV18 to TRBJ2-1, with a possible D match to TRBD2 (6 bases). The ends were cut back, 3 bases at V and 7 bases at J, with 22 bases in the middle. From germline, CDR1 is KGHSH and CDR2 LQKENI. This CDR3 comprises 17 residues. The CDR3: CASSPPYGGVLGNEQFF. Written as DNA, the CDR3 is TGTGCCAGCTCACCCCCCTACGGGGGAGTTTTGGGTAATGAGCAGTTCTTC.

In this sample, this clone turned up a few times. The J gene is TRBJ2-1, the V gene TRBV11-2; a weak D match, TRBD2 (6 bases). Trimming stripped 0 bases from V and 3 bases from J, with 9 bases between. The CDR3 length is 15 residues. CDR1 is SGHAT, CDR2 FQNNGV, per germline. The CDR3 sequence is CASSLEGTYYNEQFF. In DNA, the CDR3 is TGTGCCAGCAGCTTAGAAGGGACTTACTACAATGAGCAGTTCTTC. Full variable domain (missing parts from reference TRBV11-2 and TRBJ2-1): EAGVAQSPRYKIIEKRQSVAFWCNPISGHATLYWYQQILGQGPKLLIQFQNNGVVDDSQLPKDRFSAERLKGVDSTLKIQPAKLEDSAVYLCASSLEGTYYNEQFFGPGTRLTVL.

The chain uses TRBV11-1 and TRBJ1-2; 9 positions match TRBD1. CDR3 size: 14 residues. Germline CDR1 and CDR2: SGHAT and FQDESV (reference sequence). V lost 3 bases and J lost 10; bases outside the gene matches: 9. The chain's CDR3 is CASSLSEGQGSYTF. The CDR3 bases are TGTGCCAGCAGCTTGTCGGAGGGACAGGGTTCCTACACCTTC.

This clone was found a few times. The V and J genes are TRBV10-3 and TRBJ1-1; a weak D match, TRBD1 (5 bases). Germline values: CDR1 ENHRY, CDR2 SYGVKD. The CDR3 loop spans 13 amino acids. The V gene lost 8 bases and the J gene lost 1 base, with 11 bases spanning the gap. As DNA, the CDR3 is TGTGCCATCGGGGGTGATGGGAACACTGAAGCTTTCTTT. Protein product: CAIGGDGNTEAFF.

CDR3: CASSLVGQPTEAFF. Written as DNA, the CDR3 is TGTGCCAGCAGCTTGGTTGGTCAGCCGACTGAAGCTTTCTTT. The chain employs TRBV4-2 and TRBJ1-1; D is unresolved. V was pared by 5 bases and J by 5 bases, with 15 bases between. Germline lookup yields CDR1 LGHNA and CDR2 YNFKEQ. The CDR3 totals 14 residues.

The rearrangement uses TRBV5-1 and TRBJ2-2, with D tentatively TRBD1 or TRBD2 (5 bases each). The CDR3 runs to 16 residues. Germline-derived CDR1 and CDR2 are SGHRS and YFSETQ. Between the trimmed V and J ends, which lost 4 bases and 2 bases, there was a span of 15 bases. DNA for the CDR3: TGCGCCAGCAGCCTCCCCTGGGACGGCAACACCGGGGAGCTGTTTTTT. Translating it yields CASSLPWDGNTGELFF.

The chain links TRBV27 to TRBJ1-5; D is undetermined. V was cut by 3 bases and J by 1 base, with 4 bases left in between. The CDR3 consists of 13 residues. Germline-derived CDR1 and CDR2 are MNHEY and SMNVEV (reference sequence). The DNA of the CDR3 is TGTGCCAGCAGTTTTAGGAGCAATCAGCCCCAGCATTTT. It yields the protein CASSFRSNQPQHF.

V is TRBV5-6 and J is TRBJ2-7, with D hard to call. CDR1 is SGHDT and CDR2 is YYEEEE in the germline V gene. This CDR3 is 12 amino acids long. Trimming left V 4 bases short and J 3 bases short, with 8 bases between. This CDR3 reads CASSVEVYEQYF. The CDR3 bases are TGTGCCAGCAGCGTTGAGGTCTACGAGCAGTACTTC.

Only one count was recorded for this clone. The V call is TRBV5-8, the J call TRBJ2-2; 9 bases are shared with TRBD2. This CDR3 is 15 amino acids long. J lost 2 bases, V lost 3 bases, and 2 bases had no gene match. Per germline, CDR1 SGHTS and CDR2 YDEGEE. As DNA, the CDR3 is TGTGCCAGCAGCTCGGGACTAGCTAACACCGGGGAGCTGTTTTTT. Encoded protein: CASSSGLANTGELFF.

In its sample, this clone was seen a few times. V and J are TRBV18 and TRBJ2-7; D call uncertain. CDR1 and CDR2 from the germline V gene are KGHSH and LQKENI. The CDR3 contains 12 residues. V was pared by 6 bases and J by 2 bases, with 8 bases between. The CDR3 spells CASSPTPYEQYF. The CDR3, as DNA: TGTGCCAGCTCCCCGACCCCCTACGAGCAGTACTTC.

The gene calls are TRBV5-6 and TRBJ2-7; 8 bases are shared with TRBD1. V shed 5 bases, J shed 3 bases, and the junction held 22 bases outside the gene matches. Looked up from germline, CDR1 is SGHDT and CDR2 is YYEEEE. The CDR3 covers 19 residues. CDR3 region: CASSFDPDYRGVLIYEQYF. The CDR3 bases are TGTGCCAGCAGTTTTGATCCCGATTACAGGGGGGTACTCATCTACGAGCAGTACTTC.

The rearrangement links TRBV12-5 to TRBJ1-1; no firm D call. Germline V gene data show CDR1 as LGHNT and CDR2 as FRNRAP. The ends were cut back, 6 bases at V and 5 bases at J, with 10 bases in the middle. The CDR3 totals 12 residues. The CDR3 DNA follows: TGTGCTAGTGGCCGGGAATTAACTGAAGCTTTCTTT. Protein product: CASGRELTEAFF.

The CDR3 sequence is CASSYVGKSTDTQYF. CDR3 nucleotides: TGTGCCAGCAGTTACGTCGGGAAAAGCACAGATACGCAGTATTTT. V is TRBV6-5 and J is TRBJ2-3; D may be TRBD2 (5 bases). The length of the CDR3 is 15 residues. The germline CDR1 and CDR2 sequences are MNHEY and SVGAGI. Trimming pared 2 bases from V and 0 bases from J, leaving 9 bases between.

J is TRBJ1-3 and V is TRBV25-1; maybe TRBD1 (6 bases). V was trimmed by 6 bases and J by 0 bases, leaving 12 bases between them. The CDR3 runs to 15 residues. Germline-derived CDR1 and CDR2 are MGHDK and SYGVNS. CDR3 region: CASSKTGISGNTIYF. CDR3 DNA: TGTGCCAGCAGCAAAACAGGGATCTCTGGAAACACCATATATTTT.

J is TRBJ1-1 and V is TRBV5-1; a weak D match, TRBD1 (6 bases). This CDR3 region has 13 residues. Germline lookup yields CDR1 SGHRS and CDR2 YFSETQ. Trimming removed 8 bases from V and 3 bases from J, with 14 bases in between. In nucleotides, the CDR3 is TGCGCCAGTGGGGGGCAGGGTGACACTGAAGCTTTCTTT. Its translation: CASGGQGDTEAFF. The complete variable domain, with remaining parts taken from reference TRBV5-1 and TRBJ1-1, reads KAGVTQTPRYLIKTRGQQVTLSCSPISGHRSVSWYQQTPGQGLQFLFEYFSETQRNKGNFPGRFSGRQFSNSRSEMNVSTLELGDSALYLCASGGQGDTEAFFGQGTRLTVV.